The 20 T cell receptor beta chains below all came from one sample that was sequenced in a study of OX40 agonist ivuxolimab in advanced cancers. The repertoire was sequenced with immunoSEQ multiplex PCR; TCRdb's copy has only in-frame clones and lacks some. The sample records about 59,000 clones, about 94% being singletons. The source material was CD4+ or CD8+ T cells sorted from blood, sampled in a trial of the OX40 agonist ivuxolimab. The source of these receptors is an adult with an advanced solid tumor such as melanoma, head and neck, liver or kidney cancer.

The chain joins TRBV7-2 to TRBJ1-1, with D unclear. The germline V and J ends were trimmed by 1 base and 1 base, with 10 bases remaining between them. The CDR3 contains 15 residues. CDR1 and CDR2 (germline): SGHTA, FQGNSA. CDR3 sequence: CASSLGKLGNTEAFF. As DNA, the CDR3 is TGTGCCAGCAGCTTAGGGAAGTTAGGGAACACTGAAGCTTTCTTT.

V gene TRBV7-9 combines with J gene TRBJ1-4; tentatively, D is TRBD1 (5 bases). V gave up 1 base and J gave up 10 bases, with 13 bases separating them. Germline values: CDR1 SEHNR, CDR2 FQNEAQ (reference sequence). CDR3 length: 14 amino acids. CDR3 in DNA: TGTGCCAGCAGCTTAGTTCGGCCGGGACTAAAACTGTTTTTT. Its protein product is CASSLVRPGLKLFF. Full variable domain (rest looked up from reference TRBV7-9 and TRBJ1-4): DTGVSQNPRHKITKRGQNVTFRCDPISEHNRLYWYRQTLGQGPEFLTYFQNEAQLEKSRLLSDRFSAERPKGSFSTLEIQRTEQGDSAMYLCASSLVRPGLKLFFGSGTQLSVL.

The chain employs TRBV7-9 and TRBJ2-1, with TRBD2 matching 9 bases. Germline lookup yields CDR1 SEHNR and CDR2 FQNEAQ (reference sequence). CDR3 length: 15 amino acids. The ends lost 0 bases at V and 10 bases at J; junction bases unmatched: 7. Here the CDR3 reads CASSLAGLAGKEQFF. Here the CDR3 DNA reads TGTGCCAGCAGCTTAGCAGGGCTAGCGGGAAAGGAGCAGTTCTTC. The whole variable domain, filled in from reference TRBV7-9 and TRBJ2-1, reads DTGVSQNPRHKITKRGQNVTFRCDPISEHNRLYWYRQTLGQGPEFLTYFQNEAQLEKSRLLSDRFSAERPKGSFSTLEIQRTEQGDSAMYLCASSLAGLAGKEQFFGPGTRLTVL.

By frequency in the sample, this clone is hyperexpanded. For the CDR3, the DNA is TGTGCCAGCAGCTTGGAAGCTTACAGCCAATATGGCTACACCTTC. Amino acid sequence: CASSLEAYSQYGYTF. The V and J genes are TRBV5-4 and TRBJ1-2; D uncertain. The CDR3 contains 15 residues. Germline values: CDR1 SGHNT, CDR2 YYREEE (reference sequence). V was shortened by 0 bases and J by 5 bases, with 14 bases between the two germline ends.

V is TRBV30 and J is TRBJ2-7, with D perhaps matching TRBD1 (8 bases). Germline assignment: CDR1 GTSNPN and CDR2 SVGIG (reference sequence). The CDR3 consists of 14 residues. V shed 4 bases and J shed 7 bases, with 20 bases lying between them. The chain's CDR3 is CAWNTGGDRWEQYF. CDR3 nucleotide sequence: TGTGCCTGGAACACAGGGGGGGACCGGTGGGAGCAGTACTTC.

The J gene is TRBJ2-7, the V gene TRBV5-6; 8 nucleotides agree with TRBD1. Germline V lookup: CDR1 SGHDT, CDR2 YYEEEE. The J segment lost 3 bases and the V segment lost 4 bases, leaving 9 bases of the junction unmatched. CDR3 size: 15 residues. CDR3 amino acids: CASSPEVGQDYEQYF. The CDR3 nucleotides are TGTGCCAGCAGCCCAGAGGTGGGACAGGACTACGAGCAGTACTTC.

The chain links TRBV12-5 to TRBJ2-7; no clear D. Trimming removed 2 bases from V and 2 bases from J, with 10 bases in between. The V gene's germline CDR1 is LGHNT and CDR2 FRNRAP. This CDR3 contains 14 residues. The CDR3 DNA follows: TGTGCTAGTGGTTTGACGAGCAGGACCTACGAGCAGTACTTC. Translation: CASGLTSRTYEQYF.

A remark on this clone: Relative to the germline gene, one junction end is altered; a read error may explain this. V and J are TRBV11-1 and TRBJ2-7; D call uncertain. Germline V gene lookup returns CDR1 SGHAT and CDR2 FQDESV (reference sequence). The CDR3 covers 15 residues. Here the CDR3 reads CASRFAGAPLYEQYF. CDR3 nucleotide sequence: TGTGCCAGCCGCTTTGCCGGCGCCCCCCTCTACGAGCAGTACTTC.

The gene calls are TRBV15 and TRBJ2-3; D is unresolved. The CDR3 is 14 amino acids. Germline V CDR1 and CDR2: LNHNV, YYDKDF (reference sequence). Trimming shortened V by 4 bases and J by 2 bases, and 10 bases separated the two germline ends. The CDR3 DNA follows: TGTGCCACCAGCAAGGCAGCGCCCACAGATACGCAGTATTTT. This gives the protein CATSKAAPTDTQYF.

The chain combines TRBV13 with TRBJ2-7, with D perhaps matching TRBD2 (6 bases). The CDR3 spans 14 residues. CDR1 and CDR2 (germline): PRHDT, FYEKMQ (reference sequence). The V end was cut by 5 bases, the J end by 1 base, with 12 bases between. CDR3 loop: CASSARRVSYEQYF. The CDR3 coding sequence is TGTGCCAGCAGCGCCCGGAGGGTATCCTACGAGCAGTACTTC.

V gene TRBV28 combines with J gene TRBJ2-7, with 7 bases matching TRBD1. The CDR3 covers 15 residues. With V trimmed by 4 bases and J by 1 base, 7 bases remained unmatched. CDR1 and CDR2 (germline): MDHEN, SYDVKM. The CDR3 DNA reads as TGTGCCAGCAGTTCTCGACAGGGATCTTCCTACGAGCAGTACTTC. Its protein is CASSSRQGSSYEQYF. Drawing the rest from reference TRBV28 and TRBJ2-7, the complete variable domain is DVKVTQSSRYLVKRTGEKVFLECVQDMDHENMFWYRQDPGLGLRLIYFSYDVKMKEKGDIPEGYSVSREKKERFSLILESASTNQTSMYLCASSSRQGSSYEQYFGPGTRLTVT.

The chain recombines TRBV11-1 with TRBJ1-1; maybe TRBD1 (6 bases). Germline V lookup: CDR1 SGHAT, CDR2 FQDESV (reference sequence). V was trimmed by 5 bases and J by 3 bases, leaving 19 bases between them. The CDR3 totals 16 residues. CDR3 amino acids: CASSHTWGAGDTEAFF. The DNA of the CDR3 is TGTGCCAGCAGCCATACATGGGGGGCTGGAGACACTGAAGCTTTCTTT.

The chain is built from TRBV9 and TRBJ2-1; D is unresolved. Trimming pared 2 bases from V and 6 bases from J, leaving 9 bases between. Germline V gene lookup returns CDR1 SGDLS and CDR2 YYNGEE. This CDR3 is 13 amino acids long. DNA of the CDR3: TGTGCCAGCAGCGTCCAATGGGCCAATGAGCAGTTCTTC. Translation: CASSVQWANEQFF.

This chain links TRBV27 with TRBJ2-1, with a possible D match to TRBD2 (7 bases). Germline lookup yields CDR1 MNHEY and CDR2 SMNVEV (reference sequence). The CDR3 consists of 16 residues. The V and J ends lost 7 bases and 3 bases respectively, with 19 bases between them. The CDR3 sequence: CASTLSGGSYYNEQFF. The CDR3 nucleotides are TGTGCCAGCACTCTTTCGGGGGGCTCCTACTACAATGAGCAGTTCTTC.

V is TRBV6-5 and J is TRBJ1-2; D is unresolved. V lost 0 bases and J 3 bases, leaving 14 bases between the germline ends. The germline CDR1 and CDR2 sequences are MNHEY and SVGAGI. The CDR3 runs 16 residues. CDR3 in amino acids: CASSYSAWTGYYGYTF. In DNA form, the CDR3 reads TGTGCCAGCAGTTACTCTGCGTGGACGGGGTACTATGGCTACACCTTC.

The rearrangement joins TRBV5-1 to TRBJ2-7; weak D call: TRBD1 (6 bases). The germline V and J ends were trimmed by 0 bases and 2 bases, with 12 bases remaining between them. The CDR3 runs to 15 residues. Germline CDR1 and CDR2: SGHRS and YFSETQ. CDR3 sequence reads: CASSLDRAAPYEQYF. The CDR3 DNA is TGCGCCAGCAGCTTGGACAGGGCCGCTCCCTACGAGCAGTACTTC.

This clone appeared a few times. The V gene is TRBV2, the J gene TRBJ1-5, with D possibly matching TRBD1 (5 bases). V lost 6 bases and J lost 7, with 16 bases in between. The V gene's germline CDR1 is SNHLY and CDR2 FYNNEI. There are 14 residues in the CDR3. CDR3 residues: CASRGSGSRQPQHF. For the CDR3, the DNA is TGTGCCAGCAGGGGTTCAGGGAGTCGGCAGCCCCAGCATTTT.

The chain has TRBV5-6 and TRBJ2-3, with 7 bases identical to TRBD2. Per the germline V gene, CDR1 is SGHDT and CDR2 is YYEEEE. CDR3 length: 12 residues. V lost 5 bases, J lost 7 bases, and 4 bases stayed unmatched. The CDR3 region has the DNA TGTGCCAGCAGTTGGACTAGGAATACGCAGTATTTT. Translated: CASSWTRNTQYF.

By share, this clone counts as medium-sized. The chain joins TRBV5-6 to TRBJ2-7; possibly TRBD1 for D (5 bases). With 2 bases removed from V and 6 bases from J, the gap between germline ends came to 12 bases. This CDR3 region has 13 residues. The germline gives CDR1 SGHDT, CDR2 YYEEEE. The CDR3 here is CASSFGRAREQYF. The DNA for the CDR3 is TGTGCCAGCAGCTTTGGCAGGGCACGCGAGCAGTACTTC.

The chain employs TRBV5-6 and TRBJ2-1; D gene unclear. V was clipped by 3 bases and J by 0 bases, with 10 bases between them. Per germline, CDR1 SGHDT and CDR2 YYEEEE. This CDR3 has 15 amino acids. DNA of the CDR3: TGTGCCAGCAGCTGGGGTACCAGCTCCTACAATGAGCAGTTCTTC. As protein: CASSWGTSSYNEQFF.